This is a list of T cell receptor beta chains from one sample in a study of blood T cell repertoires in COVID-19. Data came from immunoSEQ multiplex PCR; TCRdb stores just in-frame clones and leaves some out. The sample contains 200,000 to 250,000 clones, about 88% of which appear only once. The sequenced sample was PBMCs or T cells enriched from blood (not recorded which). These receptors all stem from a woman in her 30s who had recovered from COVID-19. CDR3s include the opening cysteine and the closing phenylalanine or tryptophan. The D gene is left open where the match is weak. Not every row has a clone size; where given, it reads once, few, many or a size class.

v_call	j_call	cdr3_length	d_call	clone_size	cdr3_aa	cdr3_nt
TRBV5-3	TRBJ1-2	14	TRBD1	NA	CARSLSGRGYGYTF	TGTGCCAGAAGCTTGTCAGGCAGGGGGTATGGCTACACCTTC
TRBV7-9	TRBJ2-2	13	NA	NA	CASSLGRAGELFF	TGTGCCAGCAGCTTAGGCAGGGCCGGGGAGCTGTTTTTT
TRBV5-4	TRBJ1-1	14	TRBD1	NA	CASSTKTGDTEAFF	TGTGCCAGCAGCACGAAAACAGGGGACACTGAAGCTTTCTTT
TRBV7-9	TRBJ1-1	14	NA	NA	CASSQGLRGTEAFF	TGTGCCAGCAGCCAGGGCCTTAGGGGGACTGAAGCTTTCTTT
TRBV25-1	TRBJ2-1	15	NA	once	CASMAAGALYNEQFF	TGTGCCAGCATGGCCGCGGGGGCCCTCTACAATGAGCAGTTCTTC
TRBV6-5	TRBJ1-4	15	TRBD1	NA	CASSSRTGGFEKLFF	TGTGCCAGCAGTTCCCGGACAGGGGGCTTTGAAAAACTGTTTTTT
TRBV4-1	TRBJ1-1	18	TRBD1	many	CASSRSPLTGRMNTEAFF	TGCGCCAGCAGCCGATCACCGTTGACAGGGAGGATGAACACTGAAGCTTTCTTT
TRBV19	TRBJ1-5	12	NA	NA	CASRQGDQPQHF	TGTGCCAGTAGACAGGGCGATCAGCCCCAGCATTTT
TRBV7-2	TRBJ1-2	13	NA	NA	CASRPTGHYGYTF	TGTGCCAGCAGACCCACAGGGCACTATGGCTACACCTTC
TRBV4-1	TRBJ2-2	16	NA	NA	CASSQGRGLNTGELFF	TGCGCCAGCAGCCAAGGAAGGGGACTTAACACCGGGGAGCTGTTTTTT
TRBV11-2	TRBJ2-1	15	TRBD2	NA	CASSLDSGGAYEQFF	TGTGCCAGCAGCTTAGATAGCGGGGGGGCCTATGAGCAGTTCTTC
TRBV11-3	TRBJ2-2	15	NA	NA	CASSLEGAGTGELFF	TGTGCCAGCAGCTTAGAAGGTGCGGGCACCGGGGAGCTGTTTTTT
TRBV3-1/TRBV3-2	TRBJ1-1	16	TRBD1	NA	CASSFTGGARDTEAFF	TGTGCCAGCAGCTTCACAGGGGGCGCAAGGGACACTGAAGCTTTCTTT
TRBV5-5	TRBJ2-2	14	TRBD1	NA	CASSWDRGVGELFF	TGTGCCAGCAGCTGGGACAGGGGAGTCGGGGAGCTGTTTTTT
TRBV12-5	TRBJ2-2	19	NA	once	CASGSLWGPSNANTGELFF	TGTGCTAGTGGTTCTCTTTGGGGGCCTTCCAATGCGAACACCGGGGAGCTGTTTTTT
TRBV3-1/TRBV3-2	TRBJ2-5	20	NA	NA	CASSQEIGAAMIRYQETQYF	TGTGCCAGCAGCCAAGAGATCGGAGCGGCGATGATTCGGTACCAAGAGACCCAGTACTTC
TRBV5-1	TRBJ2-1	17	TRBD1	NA	CASSNGGGTAIYNEQFF	TGCGCCAGCAGCAATGGGGGTGGGACAGCCATCTACAATGAGCAGTTCTTC
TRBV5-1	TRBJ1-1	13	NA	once	CASSMRRDTEAFF	TGCGCCAGCAGCATGCGGAGGGACACTGAAGCTTTCTTT
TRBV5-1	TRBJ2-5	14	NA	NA	CASSWQGDIETQYF	TGCGCCAGCAGTTGGCAGGGTGATATTGAGACCCAGTACTTC
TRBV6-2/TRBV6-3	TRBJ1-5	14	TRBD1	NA	CASSDRASTQPQHF	TGTGCCAGCAGTGACAGGGCTAGCACCCAGCCCCAGCATTTT
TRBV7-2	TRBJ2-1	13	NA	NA	CASNPGLLSEQFF	TGTGCCAGCAATCCAGGACTACTGTCTGAGCAGTTCTTC
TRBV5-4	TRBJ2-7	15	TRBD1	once	CASSNSQGANYEQYF	TGTGCCAGCAGCAATTCACAGGGGGCCAACTACGAGCAGTACTTC
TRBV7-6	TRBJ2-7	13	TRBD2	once	CASGLAGSYEQYF	TGTGCCAGCGGGCTAGCGGGGTCCTACGAGCAGTACTTC
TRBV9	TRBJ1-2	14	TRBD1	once	CASSVEDRMGGYTF	TGTGCCAGCAGCGTAGAGGACAGGATGGGTGGCTACACCTTC
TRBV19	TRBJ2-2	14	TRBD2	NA	CASSNSGGTGELFF	TGTGCCAGTAGTAATAGCGGGGGCACCGGGGAGCTGTTTTTT
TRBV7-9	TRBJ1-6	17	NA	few	CASSLVQGESYNSPLHF	TGTGCCAGCAGCTTAGTTCAGGGTGAATCCTATAATTCACCCCTCCACTTT
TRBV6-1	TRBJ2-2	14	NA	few	CASSSRGGPGELFF	TGTGCCAGCAGTTCCAGGGGAGGGCCCGGGGAGCTGTTTTTT
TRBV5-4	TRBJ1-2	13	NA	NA	CASGIGRVEGYTF	TGTGCCAGCGGTATTGGCAGGGTTGAAGGCTACACCTTC
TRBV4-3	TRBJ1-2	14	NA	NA	CASSPEQAIRGYTF	TGCGCCAGCAGCCCCGAGCAGGCCATTCGGGGCTACACCTTC
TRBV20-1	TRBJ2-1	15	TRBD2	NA	CSASRLAGTYNEQFF	TGCAGTGCTAGTCGACTAGCGGGGACCTACAATGAGCAGTTCTTC
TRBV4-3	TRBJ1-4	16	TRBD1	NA	CASSQDVQGAYEKLFF	TGCGCCAGCAGCCAAGACGTCCAGGGGGCGTATGAAAAACTGTTTTTT
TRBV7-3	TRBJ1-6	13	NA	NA	CASSATGNSPLHF	TGTGCCAGCAGCGCCACCGGTAATTCACCCCTCCACTTT
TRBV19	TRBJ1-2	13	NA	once	CASSEPQGYGYTF	TGTGCCAGTAGTGAACCCCAGGGATATGGCTACACCTTC
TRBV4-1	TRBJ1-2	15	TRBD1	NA	CASSQVQGGSDGYTF	TGCGCCAGCAGCCAAGTACAGGGGGGGTCGGATGGCTACACCTTC
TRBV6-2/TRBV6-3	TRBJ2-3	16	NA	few	CASSRGWGPTSDTQYF	TGTGCCAGCAGTAGGGGGTGGGGTCCTACGTCAGATACGCAGTATTTT
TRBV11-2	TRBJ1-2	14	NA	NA	CASSLGQFNYGYTF	TGTGCCAGCAGCTTAGGACAGTTTAACTATGGCTACACCTTC
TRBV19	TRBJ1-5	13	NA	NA	CASSMGGNQPQHF	TGTGCCAGTAGTATGGGGGGAAATCAGCCCCAGCATTTT
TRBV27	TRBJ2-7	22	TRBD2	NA	CASSPQRAGVLIGGESSYEQYF	TGTGCCAGCAGTCCCCAGAGGGCGGGGGTGCTCATTGGTGGGGAGAGCTCCTACGAGCAGTACTTC
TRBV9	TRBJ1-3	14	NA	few	CASSVADSGNTIYF	TGTGCCAGCAGCGTTGCAGACTCTGGAAACACCATATATTTT
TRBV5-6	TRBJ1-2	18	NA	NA	CASSLALPDRGTRWGYTF	TGTGCCAGCAGCTTGGCCCTACCTGATAGAGGTACCCGTTGGGGCTACACCTTC
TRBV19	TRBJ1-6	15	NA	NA	CASRSDRSGGSPLHF	TGTGCCAGTAGATCAGACAGGTCGGGGGGGTCACCCCTCCACTTT
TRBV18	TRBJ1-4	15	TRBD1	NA	CASSPPNRGNEKLFF	TGTGCCAGCTCACCACCGAACAGGGGAAATGAAAAACTGTTTTTT
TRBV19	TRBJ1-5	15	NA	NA	CASISGDPRNQPQHF	TGTGCCAGTATTTCGGGGGACCCCCGCAATCAGCCCCAGCATTTT
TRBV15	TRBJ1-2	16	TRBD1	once	CATSRERQGALYGYTF	TGTGCCACCAGCAGAGAGCGGCAGGGGGCATTATATGGCTACACCTTC
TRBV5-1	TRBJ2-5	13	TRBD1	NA	CASSEGQQETQYF	TGCGCCAGCAGCGAGGGACAGCAAGAGACCCAGTACTTC
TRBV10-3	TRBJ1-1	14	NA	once	CAIKGQGGYTEAFF	TGTGCCATCAAGGGCCAGGGAGGGTACACTGAAGCTTTCTTT
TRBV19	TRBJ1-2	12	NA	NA	CASTAGRYGYTF	TGTGCCAGTACCGCAGGCCGCTATGGCTACACCTTC